This T cell receptor (beta chain) is drawn from a study of identical twins (dated by TCRdb to between 2015 and 2016). Regarding the complete study: To test whether fetal clonotypes persist, the study used deep sequencing on TCR alpha and beta repertoires from monozygotic twins, unrelated adults of various ages, and cord blood. To rule out contamination, the twin experiments were replicated at different times with different library preparation protocols. The paper's findings and limits, for the study overall: In monozygotic twins, recombination models systematically underestimated out-of-frame TCR alpha sharing, but the models matched the sharing seen between unrelated individuals. Because the same donors could not be followed over many years, the conclusions relied on cross-sectional statistical analysis. The excess sharing between twins in beta out-of-frame sequences was weaker because fewer shared sequences reduced the signal-to-noise ratio. Fewer insertions were carried by abundant cord blood beta clonotypes, a similar but weaker trend appeared in young adult naive repertoires, and no such trend appeared in memory repertoires. Invariant T cells such as MAIT and iNKT could partly confound zero-insertion analyses, although diverse VJ usage argued against such confounding for most clonotypes. Compared with coincidental sharing between unrelated individuals, out-of-frame TCR alpha sequences shared between twins showed an excess of sequences with low generation probability.

Every donor was a healthy Caucasian. Three pairs of female monozygotic twins, all aged about 18 to 30 years, were included in the twin cohort. RNA for TCR libraries was isolated from peripheral blood mononuclear cells. Libraries were prepared through 5' RACE. The instrument was an Illumina HiSeq 2000. Template switching introduced a universal primer binding site; the final cDNA contained a unique molecular identifier, enabling accurate counting of TCR cDNA molecules. Specific primers in the conserved constant-segment region were used to synthesize first-strand cDNA for TCR alpha and beta chains. To control for contamination, every cDNA library was double barcoded, receiving both a SMART-Mk sample barcode and Illumina barcodes. TruSeq adapter sequences, together with Illumina sample barcodes, were added in two successive PCR steps. The TCR alpha and beta cDNA libraries were sequenced on the Illumina HiSeq platform using custom primers. The authors' pipeline ran thus. Unique molecular identifiers were extracted from raw reads with MiGEC, and CDR3 positions were determined with MiXCR. For each individual, recombination models were inferred using an EM algorithm with the repgenHMM and IGoR tools. The analysis of shared clonotypes was done with the tcR package in R, with sharing normalized by the product of cloneset sizes. Out-of-frame nonproductive sequences were analyzed to study raw recombination free of thymic and clonal selection effects. TCRdb cleaned the public reads at Q25 with fastp, built clones with MiXCR and kept in-frame beta chains. Rows merge per CDR3 protein into single entries with the most common DNA and genes. These V and J calls are TCRdb output, not the study's own analysis. Present in this sample are around 680,000 distinct CDR3 sequences, 8.6% of which were seen just once. The top ten hold around 0.98% of the sample.

Concerning this clonotype: It lacks a known antigen. Base qualities are missing; no much larger clone stands one base away.

The sample also formed part of further work on yellow fever vaccine responses in identical twins. That second report states: The authors reported that the T cell response to vaccination in identical twins appeared partly convergent and partly personalized. In the study, vaccine-responding T cell clones were precisely tracked in identical twins.

The TCR sequence derives from a woman between 18 and 29 years old in good health. Source material: PBMCs.

The DNA sequence follows: TGTGCCAGCAGTTTAGGTTACGGGGGCACTACCTACGAGCAGTACTTC. Its translation is CASSLGYGGTTYEQYF. This chain is built from TRBV28 and TRBJ2-7; the D assignment is uncertain and may be TRBD1 or TRBD2, with 6 bases supporting each. V is shortened by 2 bases, J by 2 bases, and the region joining them spans 16 bases. From cysteine to phenylalanine, the CDR3 is 16 amino acids long. Only the CDR3 portion is preserved as DNA: 48 bases, with reading frame beginning at the first base. Based on the germline V gene, the CDR1 and CDR2 sequences are MDHEN and SYDVKM.